This T cell receptor (beta chain) was profiled in a study of shared clonotypes between healthy human individuals. Points from the study as a whole: The diversity represented, both genetic and in exposure history, was limited by few donors.

CD45RO-negative, CCR7-positively selected cells formed the naive CD8 fraction, excluding terminally differentiated effector memory CD45RA+ cells. The V gene's germline CDR1 is SGHNT and CDR2 YENEEA. This CDR3 comprises 17 residues. With V trimmed by 2 bases and J by 3 bases, 11 bases remained unmatched. On this clone itself: Its antigen remains unknown.

Genomic DNA of every subset was divided equally among multiple immunoSEQ plates. Only in-frame clones appear in the TCRdb table, and some are missing; sequencing was by immunoSEQ multiplex PCR. The sample records 550,000 to 600,000 clones, roughly 98% being singletons. The chain combines TRBV11-3 with TRBJ2-5; 8 bases match TRBD2. The TCR comes from a man aged 25 to 40 in good health. The sequenced material came from naive CD8+ T cells sorted from blood. The CDR3 sequence is CASSLRSSGSNKETQYF. CDR3 sequence (DNA): TGTGCCAGCAGCTTACGGTCGAGCGGGAGTAATAAAGAGACCCAGTACTTC.